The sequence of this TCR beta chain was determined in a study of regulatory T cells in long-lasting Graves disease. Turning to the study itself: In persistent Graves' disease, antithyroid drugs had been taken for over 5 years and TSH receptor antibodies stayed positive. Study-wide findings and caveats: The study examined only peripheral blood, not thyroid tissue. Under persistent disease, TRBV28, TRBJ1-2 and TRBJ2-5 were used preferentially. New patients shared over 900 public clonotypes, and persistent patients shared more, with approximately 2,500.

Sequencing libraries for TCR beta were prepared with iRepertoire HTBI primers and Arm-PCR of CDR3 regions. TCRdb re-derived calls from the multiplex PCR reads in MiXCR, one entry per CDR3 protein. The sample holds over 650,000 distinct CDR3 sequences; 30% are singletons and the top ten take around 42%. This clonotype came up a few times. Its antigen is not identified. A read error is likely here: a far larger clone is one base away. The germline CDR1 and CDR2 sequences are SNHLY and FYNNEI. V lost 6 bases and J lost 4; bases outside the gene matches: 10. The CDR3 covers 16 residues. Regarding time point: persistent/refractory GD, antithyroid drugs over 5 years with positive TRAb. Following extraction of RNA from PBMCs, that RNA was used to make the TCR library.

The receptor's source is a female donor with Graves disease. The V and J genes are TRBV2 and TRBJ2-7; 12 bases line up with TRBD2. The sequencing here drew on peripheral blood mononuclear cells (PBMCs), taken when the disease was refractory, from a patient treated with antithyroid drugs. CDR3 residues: CASRPRQTSGGYEQYF. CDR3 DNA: TGTGCCAGCAGGCCCCGCCAGACTAGCGGGGGATACGAGCAGTACTTC. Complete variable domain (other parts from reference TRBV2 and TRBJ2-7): EPEVTQTPSHQVTQMGQEVILRCVPISNHLYFYWYRQILGQKVEFLVSFYNNEISEKSEIFDDQFSVERPDGSNFTLKIRSTKLEDSAMYFCASRPRQTSGGYEQYFGPGTRLTVT.